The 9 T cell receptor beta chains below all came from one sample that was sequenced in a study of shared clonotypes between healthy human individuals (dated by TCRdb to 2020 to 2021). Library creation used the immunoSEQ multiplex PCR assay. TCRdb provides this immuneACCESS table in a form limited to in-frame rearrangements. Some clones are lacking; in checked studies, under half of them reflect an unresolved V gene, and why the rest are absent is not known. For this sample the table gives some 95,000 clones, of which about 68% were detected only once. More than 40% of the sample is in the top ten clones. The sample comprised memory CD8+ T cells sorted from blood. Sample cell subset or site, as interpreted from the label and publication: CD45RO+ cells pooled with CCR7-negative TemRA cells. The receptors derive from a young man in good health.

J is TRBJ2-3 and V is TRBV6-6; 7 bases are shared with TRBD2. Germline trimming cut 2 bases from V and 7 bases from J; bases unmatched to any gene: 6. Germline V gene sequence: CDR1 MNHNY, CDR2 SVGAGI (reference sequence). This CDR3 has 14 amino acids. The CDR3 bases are TGTGCCAGCAGTTACGGGGGGAGGGCCTATACGCAGTATTTT. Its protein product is CASSYGGRAYTQYF.

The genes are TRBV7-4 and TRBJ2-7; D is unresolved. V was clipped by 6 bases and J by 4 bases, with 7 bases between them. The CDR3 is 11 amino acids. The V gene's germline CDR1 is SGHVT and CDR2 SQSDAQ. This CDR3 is CASSRNYEQYF. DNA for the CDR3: TGTGCCAGCAGTCGTAATTACGAGCAGTACTTC.

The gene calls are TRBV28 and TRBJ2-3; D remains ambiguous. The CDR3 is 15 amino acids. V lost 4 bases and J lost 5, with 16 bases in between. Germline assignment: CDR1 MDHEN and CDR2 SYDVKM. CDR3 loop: CASSSWSAVGDTQYF. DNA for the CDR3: TGTGCCAGCAGTTCCTGGTCGGCGGTTGGAGATACGCAGTATTTT.

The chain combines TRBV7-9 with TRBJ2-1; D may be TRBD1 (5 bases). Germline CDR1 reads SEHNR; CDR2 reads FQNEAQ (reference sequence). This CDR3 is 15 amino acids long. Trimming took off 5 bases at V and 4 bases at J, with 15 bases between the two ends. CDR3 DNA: TGTGCCAGCAGCCCGCTCGAAGCAGGGTACAATGAGCAGTTCTTC. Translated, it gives CASSPLEAGYNEQFF. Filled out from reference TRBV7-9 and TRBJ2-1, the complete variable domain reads DTGVSQNPRHKITKRGQNVTFRCDPISEHNRLYWYRQTLGQGPEFLTYFQNEAQLEKSRLLSDRFSAERPKGSFSTLEIQRTEQGDSAMYLCASSPLEAGYNEQFFGPGTRLTVL.

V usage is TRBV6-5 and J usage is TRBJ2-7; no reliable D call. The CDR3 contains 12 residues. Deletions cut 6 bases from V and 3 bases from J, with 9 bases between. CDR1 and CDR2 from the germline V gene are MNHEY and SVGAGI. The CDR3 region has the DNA TGTGCCAGCAGCCCGGACGTCTACGAGCAGTACTTC. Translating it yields CASSPDVYEQYF.

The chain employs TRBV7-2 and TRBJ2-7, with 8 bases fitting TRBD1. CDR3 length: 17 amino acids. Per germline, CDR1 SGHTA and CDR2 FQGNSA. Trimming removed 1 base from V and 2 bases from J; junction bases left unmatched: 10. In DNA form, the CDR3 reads TGTGCCAGCAGCTTAGTTGTGACAGGGGATAACGCCTACGAGCAGTACTTC. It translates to CASSLVVTGDNAYEQYF. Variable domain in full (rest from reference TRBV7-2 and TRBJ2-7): GAGVSQSPSNKVTEKGKDVELRCDPISGHTALYWYRQSLGQGLEFLIYFQGNSAPDKSGLPSDRFSAERTGGSVSTLTIQRTQQEDSAVYLCASSLVVTGDNAYEQYFGPGTRLTVT.

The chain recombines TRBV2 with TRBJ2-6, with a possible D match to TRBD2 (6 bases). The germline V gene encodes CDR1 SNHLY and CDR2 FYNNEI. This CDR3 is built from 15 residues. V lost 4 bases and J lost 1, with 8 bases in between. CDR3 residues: CASSGGRSGANVLTF. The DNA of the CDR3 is TGTGCCAGCAGTGGAGGGAGGTCTGGGGCCAACGTCCTGACTTTC.

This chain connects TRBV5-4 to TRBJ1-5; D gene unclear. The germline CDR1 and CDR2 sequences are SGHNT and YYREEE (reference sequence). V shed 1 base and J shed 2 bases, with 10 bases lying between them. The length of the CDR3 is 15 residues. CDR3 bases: TGTGCCAGCAGCTTGATGGGAGAGGGCAATCAGCCCCAGCATTTT. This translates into CASSLMGEGNQPQHF.

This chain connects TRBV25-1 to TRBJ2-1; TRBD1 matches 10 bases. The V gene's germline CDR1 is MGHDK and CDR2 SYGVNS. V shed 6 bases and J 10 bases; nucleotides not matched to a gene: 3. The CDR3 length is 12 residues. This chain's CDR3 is CASSTGQGEQFF. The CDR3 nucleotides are TGTGCCAGCAGCACGGGACAGGGGGAGCAGTTCTTC.